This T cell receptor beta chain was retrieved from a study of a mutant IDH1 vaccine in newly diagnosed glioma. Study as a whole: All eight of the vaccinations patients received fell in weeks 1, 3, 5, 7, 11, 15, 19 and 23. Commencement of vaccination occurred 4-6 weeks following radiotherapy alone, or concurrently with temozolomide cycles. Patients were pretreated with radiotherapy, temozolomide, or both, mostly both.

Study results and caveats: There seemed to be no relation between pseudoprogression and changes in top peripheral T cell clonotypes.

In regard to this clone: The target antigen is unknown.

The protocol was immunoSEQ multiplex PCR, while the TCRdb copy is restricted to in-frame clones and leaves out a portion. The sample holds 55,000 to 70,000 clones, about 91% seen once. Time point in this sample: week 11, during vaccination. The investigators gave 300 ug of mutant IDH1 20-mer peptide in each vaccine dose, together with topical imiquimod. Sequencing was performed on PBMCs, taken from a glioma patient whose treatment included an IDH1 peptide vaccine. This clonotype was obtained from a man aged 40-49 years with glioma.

Here the CDR3 DNA reads TGTGCCAGCAGCTTGTTTAAAGTAGGACACCTAGAAGAGACCCAGTACTTC. Residues: CASSLFKVGHLEETQYF. The chain joins TRBV5-8 to TRBJ2-5, with D possibly being TRBD1 (5 bases). Germline V gene lookup returns CDR1 SGHTS and CDR2 YDEGEE. The V end lost 1 base, the J end lost 3 bases, and 19 bases lay between the germline ends. CDR3 size: 17 residues.